What follows is one T cell receptor beta chain and its context. Between the trimmed V and J ends, which lost 0 bases and 8 bases, there was a span of 14 bases. The CDR3 is 15 amino acids. CDR1 and CDR2 (germline): LNHNV, YYDKDF (reference sequence). Measured with immunoSEQ multiplex PCR; TCRdb has only the in-frame clones, and not every one. The top ten hold roughly 12% of the sample, which has 110,000 to 150,000 clones, around nine tenths seen once. This specimen comes from a study of control samples from healthy donors and cancer patients. This receptor was taken from a man aged 25-45 years in good health. Sequenced input: blood. V usage is TRBV15 and J usage is TRBJ1-5, with TRBD1 as a possible D gene (5 bases). The CDR3 DNA reads as TGTGCCACCAGCAGAGATGCGGGGGTGGGTAAGCCCCAGCATTTT. The encoded protein is CATSRDAGVGKPQHF.